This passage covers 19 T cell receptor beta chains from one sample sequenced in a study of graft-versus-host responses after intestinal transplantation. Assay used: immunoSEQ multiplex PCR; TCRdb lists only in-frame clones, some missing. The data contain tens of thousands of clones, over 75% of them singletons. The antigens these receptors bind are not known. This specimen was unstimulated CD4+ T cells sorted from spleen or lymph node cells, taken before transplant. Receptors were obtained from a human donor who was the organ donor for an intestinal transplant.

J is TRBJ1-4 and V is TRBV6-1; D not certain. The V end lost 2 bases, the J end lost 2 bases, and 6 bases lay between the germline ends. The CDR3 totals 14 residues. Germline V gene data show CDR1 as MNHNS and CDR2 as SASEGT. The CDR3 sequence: CASSEMATNEKLFF. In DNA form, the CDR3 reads TGTGCCAGCAGTGAAATGGCTACTAATGAAAAACTGTTTTTT.

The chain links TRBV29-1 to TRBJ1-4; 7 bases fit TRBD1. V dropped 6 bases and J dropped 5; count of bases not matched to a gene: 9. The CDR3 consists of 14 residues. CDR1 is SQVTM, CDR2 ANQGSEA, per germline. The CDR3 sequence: CSVAPTGMNEKLFF. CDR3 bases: TGCAGCGTCGCACCGACAGGGATGAATGAAAAACTGTTTTTT.

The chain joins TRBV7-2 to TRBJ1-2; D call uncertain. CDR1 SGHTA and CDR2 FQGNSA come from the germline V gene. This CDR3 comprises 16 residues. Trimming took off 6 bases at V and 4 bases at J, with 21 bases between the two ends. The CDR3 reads CASRLSISGETYGYTF. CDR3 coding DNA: TGTGCCAGCAGGTTATCGATATCCGGGGAAACCTATGGCTACACCTTC.

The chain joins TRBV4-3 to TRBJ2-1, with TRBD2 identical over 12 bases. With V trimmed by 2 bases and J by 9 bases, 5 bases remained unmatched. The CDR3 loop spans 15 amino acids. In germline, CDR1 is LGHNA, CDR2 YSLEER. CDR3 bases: TGCGCCAGCAGCCAACTAGCGGGGGGGCAAGGTGAGCAGTTCTTC. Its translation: CASSQLAGGQGEQFF.

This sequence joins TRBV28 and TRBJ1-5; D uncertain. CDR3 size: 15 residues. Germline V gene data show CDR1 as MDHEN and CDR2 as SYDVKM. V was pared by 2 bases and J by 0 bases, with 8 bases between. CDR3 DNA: TGTGCCAGCAGTTTACCCGGGAGTAGCAATCAGCCCCAGCATTTT. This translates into CASSLPGSSNQPQHF. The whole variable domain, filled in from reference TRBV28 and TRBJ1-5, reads DVKVTQSSRYLVKRTGEKVFLECVQDMDHENMFWYRQDPGLGLRLIYFSYDVKMKEKGDIPEGYSVSREKKERFSLILESASTNQTSMYLCASSLPGSSNQPQHFGDGTRLSIL.

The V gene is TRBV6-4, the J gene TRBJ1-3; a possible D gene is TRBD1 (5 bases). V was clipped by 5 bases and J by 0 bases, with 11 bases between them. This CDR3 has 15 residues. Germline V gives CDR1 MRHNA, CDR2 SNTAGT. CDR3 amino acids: CASSNRPSSGNTIYF. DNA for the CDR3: TGTGCCAGCAGTAACAGGCCCTCCTCTGGAAACACCATATATTTT.

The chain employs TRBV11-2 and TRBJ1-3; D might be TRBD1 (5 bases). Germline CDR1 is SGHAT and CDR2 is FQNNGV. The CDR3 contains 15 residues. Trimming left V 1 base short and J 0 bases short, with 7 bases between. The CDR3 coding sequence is TGTGCCAGCAGCTTAGGCGACAGCTCTGGAAACACCATATATTTT. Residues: CASSLGDSSGNTIYF. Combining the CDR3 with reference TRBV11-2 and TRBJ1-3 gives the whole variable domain EAGVAQSPRYKIIEKRQSVAFWCNPISGHATLYWYQQILGQGPKLLIQFQNNGVVDDSQLPKDRFSAERLKGVDSTLKIQPAKLEDSAVYLCASSLGDSSGNTIYFGEGSWLTVV.

The CDR3 sequence: CASSLRGGLQHF. The CDR3 coding sequence is TGTGCCAGCAGTTTAAGGGGTGGCCTCCAGCATTTT. The gene calls are TRBV27 and TRBJ1-5; weak D call: TRBD1 (5 bases). CDR3 length: 12 residues. Trimming shortened V by 2 bases and J by 12 bases, and 11 bases separated the two germline ends. CDR1 and CDR2 from the germline V gene are MNHEY and SMNVEV (reference sequence).

The DNA for the CDR3 is TGCGCCAGCAGCTTGGACGGAGATACGCAGTATTTT. This gives the protein CASSLDGDTQYF. The V call is TRBV5-1, the J call TRBJ2-3, with D hard to call. Trimming shortened V by 0 bases and J by 5 bases, and 4 bases separated the two germline ends. Looked up from germline, CDR1 is SGHRS and CDR2 is YFSETQ. The CDR3 has 12 amino acids.

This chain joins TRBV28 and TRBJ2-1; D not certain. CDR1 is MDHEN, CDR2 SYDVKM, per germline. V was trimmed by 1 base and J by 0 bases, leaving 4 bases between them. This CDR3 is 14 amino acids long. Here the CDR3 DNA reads TGTGCCAGCAGTTTATTGAGCTCCTACAATGAGCAGTTCTTC. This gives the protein CASSLLSSYNEQFF.

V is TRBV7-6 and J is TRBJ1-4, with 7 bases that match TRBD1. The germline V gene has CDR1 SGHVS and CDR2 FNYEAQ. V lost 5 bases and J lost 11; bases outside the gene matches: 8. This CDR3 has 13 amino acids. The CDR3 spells CASSAYRGEKLFF. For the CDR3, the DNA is TGTGCCAGCAGCGCATACAGGGGTGAGAAACTGTTTTTT.

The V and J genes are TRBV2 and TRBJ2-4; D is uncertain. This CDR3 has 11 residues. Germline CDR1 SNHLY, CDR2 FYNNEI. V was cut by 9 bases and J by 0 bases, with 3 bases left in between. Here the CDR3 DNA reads TGTGCCAGTCTAGCCAAAAACATTCAGTACTTC. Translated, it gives CASLAKNIQYF. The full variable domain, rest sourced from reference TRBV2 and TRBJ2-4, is EPEVTQTPSHQVTQMGQEVILRCVPISNHLYFYWYRQILGQKVEFLVSFYNNEISEKSEIFDDQFSVERPDGSNFTLKIRSTKLEDSAMYFCASLAKNIQYFGAGTRLSVL.

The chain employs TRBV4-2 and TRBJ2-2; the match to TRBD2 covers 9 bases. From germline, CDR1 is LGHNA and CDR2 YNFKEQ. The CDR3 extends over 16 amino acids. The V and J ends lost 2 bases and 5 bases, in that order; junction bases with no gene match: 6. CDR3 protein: CASSQLSGGGTGELFF. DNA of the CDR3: TGTGCCAGCAGCCAACTTAGCGGGGGAGGGACCGGGGAGCTGTTTTTT.

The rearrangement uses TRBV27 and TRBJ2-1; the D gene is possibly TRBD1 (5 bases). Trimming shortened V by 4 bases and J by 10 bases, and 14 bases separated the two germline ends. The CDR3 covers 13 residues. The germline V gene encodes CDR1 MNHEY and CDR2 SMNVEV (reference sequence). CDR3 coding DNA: TGTGCCAGCAGTTCGACAGCTGCGGACGAGCAGTTCTTC. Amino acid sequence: CASSSTAADEQFF.

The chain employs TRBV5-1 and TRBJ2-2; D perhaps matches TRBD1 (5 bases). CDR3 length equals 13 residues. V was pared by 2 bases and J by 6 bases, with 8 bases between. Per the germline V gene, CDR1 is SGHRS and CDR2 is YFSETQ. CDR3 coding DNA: TGCGCCAGCAGCTTCCAAGGGGCCGGGGAGCTGTTTTTT. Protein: CASSFQGAGELFF.

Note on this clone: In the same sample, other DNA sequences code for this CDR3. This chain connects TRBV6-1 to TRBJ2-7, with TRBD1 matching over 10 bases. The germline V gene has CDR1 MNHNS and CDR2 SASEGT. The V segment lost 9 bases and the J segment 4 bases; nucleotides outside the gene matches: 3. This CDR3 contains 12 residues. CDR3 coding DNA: TGTGCCAGTGACAGGGGGCAGTACGAGCAGTACGTC. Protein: CASDRGQYEQYV.

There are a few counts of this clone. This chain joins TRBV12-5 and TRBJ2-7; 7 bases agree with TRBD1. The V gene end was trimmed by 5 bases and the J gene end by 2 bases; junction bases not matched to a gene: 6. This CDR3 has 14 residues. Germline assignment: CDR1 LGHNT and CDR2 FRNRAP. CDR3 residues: CASGPGQVTYEQYV. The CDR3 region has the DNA TGTGCTAGTGGTCCTGGACAGGTGACCTACGAGCAGTACGTC.

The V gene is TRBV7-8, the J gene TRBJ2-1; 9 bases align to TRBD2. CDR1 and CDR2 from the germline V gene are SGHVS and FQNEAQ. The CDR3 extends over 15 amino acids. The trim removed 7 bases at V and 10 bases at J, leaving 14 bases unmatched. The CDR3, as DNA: TGTGCCAGCACCTTCTTGCGAGCGGGGGGCCCCGAGCAGTTCTTC. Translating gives CASTFLRAGGPEQFF.

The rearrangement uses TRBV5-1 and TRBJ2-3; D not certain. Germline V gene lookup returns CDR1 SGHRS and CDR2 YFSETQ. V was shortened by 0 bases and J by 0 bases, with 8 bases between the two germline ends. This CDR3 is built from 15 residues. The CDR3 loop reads CASSLAGRSTDTQYF. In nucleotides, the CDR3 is TGCGCCAGCAGCTTGGCCGGTAGAAGCACAGATACGCAGTATTTT.